These 2 T cell receptor beta chains originate from one sample sequenced in a study of cytomegalovirus exposure and HLA in healthy donors. It was with 60 Vbeta and 13 Jbeta primers that the PCR ran. The assay was immunoSEQ multiplex PCR, and TCRdb's table has in-frame clones only and misses some. The sample holds about 92,000 clones. Input material: PBMCs. The origin of the receptors is a man between 50 and 59 years old in good health and CMV-seropositive.

The V and J genes are TRBV7-6 and TRBJ2-3; D remains unclear. V lost 1 base, J lost 6 bases, and 8 bases lay in between. From germline, CDR1 is SGHVS and CDR2 FNYEAQ. The CDR3 is 13 residues long. CDR3 sequence: CASSLVKSDTQYF. The CDR3 DNA reads as TGTGCCAGCAGCTTAGTAAAATCGGATACGCAGTATTTT.

The V call is TRBV7-9, the J call TRBJ1-4; no clear D gene. Germline assignment: CDR1 SEHNR and CDR2 FQNEAQ (reference sequence). V lost 5 bases and J 8 bases, leaving 18 bases between the germline ends. The CDR3 runs to 15 residues. CDR3 amino acids: CASSTQKEGWEKLFF. CDR3 bases: TGTGCCAGCAGCACCCAAAAAGAGGGCTGGGAAAAACTGTTTTTT.